This TCR beta chain was obtained from a study of blood T cells in healthy people across ages. At the level of the study: With template switching, about one barcoded beta molecule was captured per two T cells. Study results and limitations: Strong correlation linked observed beta diversity and percent naive T cells. With age, beta diversity per million T cells declined roughly linearly, significantly by roughly 40.

The study isolated at least 6.5 million PBMCs from each sample. A remark on this clonotype: What it binds is not known.

A sample-barcoded 5' primer and a J-beta primer mix were used in a second PCR of roughly 6 to 11 cycles. TCRdb processed the 5' RACE reads anew with MiXCR; each CDR3 protein has one entry. The sample has about 680,000 distinct CDR3 sequences, over 45% seen once; the top ten hold roughly a third. The CDR3 is 11 amino acids. Germline lookup yields CDR1 SQVTM and CDR2 ANQGSEA. V was shortened by 6 bases and J by 5 bases, with 10 bases between the two germline ends. This receptor was taken from a woman in her sixties or seventies in good health. This chain uses TRBV29-1 with TRBJ1-2; D unresolved. What was sequenced was blood. This CDR3 is CSVHDQYGYTF. The CDR3 DNA reads as TGCAGCGTACATGACCAGTATGGCTACACCTTC. The whole variable domain, filled in from reference TRBV29-1 and TRBJ1-2, reads SAVISQKPSRDICQRGTSLTIQCQVDSQVTMMFWYRQQPGQSLTLIATANQGSEATYESGFVIDKFPISRPNLTFSTLTVSNMSPEDSSIYLCSVHDQYGYTFGSGTRLTVV.